This T cell receptor (beta chain) derives from a study of blood T cell repertoires in COVID-19 (dated by TCRdb to about 2020). Study-wide context: Samples from collaborators originated in the United States, Italy and Spain and spanned both the acute and convalescent phases of COVID-19. The material from the prospective study consisted of cDNA or gDNA derived from T cells, B-cell-depleted T cells, or PBMCs. The dataset comprised deeply sampled blood TCRbeta repertoires from subjects exposed to, actively infected with, or recovered from COVID-19. The repertoires were released in a freely available public database intended as a resource for research on the immune response to SARS-CoV-2. Samples came from the ongoing ImmuneRACE study (first 160 participants) plus 1,254 subjects from 6 global collaborators. A de-identified subject ID, COVID-19 status, age in years and sex were almost always included in the sample metadata. Where HLA class I and class II types were available, the types were taken from metadata supplied by the sample provider, not from assay-based typing. Findings and caveats that apply to the study as a whole: The quantity of clinical and demographic metadata differed by source and by participant and was supplied without curation.

In Seattle, one collaborating source enrolled patients while the infection was active and tracked those patients longitudinally over the course of disease. Each collaborating institution followed its own protocols to collect whole blood in K2EDTA tubes. For TCRbeta analysis, collaborators shipped samples in one of three forms: frozen whole blood, isolated PBMCs, or DNA extracted from either of those sample types. The junction shows trimming of 6 bases on V and 1 base on J, plus 7 bases between the germline ends. CDR1 and CDR2 (SNHLY, FYNNEI) derive from the germline V gene. The CDR3 holds 13 amino acids from the cysteine to the phenylalanine. Of the read, only the CDR3 DNA is kept; its 39 bases are in frame from base 1. TCRbeta CDR3 regions were amplified from genomic DNA by means of the immunoSEQ Assay, a bias-controlled multiplex PCR. The original pipeline was this. Nucleated cell counts per sample were estimated from amplification of reference gene primers within the assay. To quantify the absolute abundance of each unique TCRbeta CDR3 rearrangement, sequence reads were collapsed and filtered. For each sample, productive Simpson clonality was calculated as the square root of Simpson's diversity index across productive rearrangements. Sourced from immuneACCESS, this table was stored by TCRdb with only in-frame sequences that have V and J called. A share of the clones is absent; for the studies checked, an unresolved V gene accounts for under half, and the remainder has no known explanation. That table furnishes V, J and clone size, whereas the DNA furnished D and trimming. The sample yields fewer than 250,000 clones; around 88% were counted once. The ten biggest clones cover approximately 6% of the sample.

As concerns this clone: Its antigen has not been determined. Base qualities are not recorded, but no much larger clone differs from it by a single base.

The V gene is TRBV2 and the J gene is TRBJ1-3; the D gene assignment is ambiguous. The TCR sequence derives from a woman of 80 years or more with COVID-19, enrolled during active disease. The sequenced sample was peripheral blood. The CDR3 amino acid sequence is: CASSSGSGNTIYF. The DNA sequence is given as TGTGCCAGCAGCTCAGGATCTGGAAACACCATATATTTT.